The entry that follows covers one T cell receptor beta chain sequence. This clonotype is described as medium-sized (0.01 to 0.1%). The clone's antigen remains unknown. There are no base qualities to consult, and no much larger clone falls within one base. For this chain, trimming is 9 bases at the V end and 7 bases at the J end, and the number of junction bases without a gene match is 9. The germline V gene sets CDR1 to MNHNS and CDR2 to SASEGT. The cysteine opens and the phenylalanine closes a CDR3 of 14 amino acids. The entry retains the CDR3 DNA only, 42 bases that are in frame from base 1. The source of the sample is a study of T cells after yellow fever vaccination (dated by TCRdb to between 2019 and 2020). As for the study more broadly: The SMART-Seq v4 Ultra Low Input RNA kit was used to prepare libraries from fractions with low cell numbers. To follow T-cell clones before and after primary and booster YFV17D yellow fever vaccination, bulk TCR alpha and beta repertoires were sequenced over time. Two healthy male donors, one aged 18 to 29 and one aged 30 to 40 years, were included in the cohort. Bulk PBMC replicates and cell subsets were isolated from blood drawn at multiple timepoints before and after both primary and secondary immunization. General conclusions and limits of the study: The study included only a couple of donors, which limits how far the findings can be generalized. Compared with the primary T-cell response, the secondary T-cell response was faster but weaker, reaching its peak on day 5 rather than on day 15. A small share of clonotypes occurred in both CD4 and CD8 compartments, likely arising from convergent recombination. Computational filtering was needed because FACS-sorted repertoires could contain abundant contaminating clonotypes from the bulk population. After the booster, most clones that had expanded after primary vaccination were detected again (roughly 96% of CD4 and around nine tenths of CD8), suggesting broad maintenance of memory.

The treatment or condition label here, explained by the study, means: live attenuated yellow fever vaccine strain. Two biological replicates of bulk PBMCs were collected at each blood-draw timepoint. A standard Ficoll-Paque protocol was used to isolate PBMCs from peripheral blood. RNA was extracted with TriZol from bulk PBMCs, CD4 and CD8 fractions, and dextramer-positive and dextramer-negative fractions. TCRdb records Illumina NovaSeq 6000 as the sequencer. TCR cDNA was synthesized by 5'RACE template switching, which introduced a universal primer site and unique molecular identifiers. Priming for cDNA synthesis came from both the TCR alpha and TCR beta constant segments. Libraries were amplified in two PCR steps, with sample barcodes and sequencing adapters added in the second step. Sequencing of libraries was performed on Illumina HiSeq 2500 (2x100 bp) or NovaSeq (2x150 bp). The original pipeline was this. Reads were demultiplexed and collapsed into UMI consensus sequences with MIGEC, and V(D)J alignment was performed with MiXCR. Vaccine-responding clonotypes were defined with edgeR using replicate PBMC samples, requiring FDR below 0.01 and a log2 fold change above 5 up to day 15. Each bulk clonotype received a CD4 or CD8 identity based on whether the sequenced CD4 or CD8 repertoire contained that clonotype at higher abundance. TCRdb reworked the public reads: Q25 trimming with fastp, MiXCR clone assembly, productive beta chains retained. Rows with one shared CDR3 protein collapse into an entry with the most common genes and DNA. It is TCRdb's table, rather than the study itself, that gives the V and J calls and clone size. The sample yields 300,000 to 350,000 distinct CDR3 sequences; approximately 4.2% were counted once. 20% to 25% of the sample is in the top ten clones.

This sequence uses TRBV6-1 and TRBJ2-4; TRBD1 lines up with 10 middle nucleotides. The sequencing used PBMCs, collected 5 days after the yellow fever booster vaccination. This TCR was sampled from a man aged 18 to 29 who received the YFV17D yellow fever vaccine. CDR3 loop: CASDRGLLGNIQYF. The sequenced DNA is TGTGCCAGTGACAGGGGGCTCCTAGGGAACATTCAGTACTTC.